This T cell receptor beta chain is drawn from a study of PD-1 blockade in classical Hodgkin lymphoma. This CDR3 has 15 amino acids. Germline values: CDR1 MNHEY, CDR2 SMNVEV (reference sequence). The V and J ends lost 5 bases and 4 bases, in that order; junction bases with no gene match: 6. The time point here: cycle 4 day 1 (C4D1), after 5 to 7 weeks of nivolumab. Each patient's relapse followed autologous stem cell transplantation, and brentuximab vedotin exposure varied. This clone is a singleton in its sample. Its matching antigen is unknown. The study, taken as a whole, reports: Partial responders and progressors had significantly lower baseline TCR diversity. After ASCT, patients who started nivolumab under 1 year later were excluded.

Here immunoSEQ multiplex PCR was the method, and the copy in TCRdb shows in-frame clones only, minus some. The profile shows 90,000 or so clones, roughly 78% of them singletons. J is TRBJ1-4 and V is TRBV27; 8 bases are shared with TRBD1. The receptor's source is a human donor with classical Hodgkin lymphoma. The sequencing here drew on peripheral blood mononuclear cells (PBMCs), taken before the fourth cycle of nivolumab. The CDR3 region is CASSPRTGINEKLFF. CDR3 DNA sequence: TGTGCCAGCAGTCCACGGACAGGGATTAATGAAAAACTGTTTTTT. The complete variable domain, with remaining parts taken from reference TRBV27 and TRBJ1-4, reads EAQVTQNPRYLITVTGKKLTVTCSQNMNHEYMSWYRQDPGLGLRQIYYSMNVEVTDKGDVPEGYKVSRKEKRNFPLILESPSPNQTSLYFCASSPRTGINEKLFFGSGTQLSVL.